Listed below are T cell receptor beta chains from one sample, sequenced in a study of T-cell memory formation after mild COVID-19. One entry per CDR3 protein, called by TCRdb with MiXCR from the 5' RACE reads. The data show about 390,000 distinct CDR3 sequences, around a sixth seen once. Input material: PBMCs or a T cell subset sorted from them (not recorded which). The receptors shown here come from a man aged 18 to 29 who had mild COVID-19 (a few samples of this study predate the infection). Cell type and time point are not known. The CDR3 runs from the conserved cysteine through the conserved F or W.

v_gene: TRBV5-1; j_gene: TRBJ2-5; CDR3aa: CASRPTGGGETQYF
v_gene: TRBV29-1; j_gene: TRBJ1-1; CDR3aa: CSVVEGEAFF
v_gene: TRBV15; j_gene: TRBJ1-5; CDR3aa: CATSTFKPLWVNNQPQHF
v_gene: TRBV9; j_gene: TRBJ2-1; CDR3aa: CASSALSGGSYNEQFF
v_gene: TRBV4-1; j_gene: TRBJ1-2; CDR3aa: CASSLSSRNYTF
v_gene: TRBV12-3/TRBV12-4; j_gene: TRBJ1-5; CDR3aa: CASSLMEGRQPQHF
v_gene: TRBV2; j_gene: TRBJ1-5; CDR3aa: CASSGGQALNQPQHF
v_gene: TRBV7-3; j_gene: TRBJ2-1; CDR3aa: CASSLTGGLNEQFF
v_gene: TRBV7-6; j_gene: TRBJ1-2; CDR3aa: CASSLVAGTDYGYTF
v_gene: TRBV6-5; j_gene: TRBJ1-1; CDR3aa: CASSYVGVNTEAFF
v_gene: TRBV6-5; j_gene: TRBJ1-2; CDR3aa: CASAGGGGYTF
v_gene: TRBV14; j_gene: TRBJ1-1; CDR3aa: CASSQRDMNTEAFF
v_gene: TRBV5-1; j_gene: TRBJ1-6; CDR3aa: CASSLEGKDSPLHF
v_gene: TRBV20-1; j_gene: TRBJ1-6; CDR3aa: CSARRQGGSPLHF
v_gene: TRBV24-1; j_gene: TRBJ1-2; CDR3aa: CATSDPDFLGYTF
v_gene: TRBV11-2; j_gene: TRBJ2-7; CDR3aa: CASSWDTYYEQYF
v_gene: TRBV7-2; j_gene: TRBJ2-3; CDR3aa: CASSFGTGVTDTQYF
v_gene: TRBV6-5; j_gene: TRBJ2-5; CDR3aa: CASSYFLGEETQYF
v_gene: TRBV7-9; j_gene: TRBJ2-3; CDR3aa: CASSLSKTGTTDTQYF
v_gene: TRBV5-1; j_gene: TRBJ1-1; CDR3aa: CASGHVNTEAFF
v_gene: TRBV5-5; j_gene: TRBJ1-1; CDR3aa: CASSSVWVNTEAFF
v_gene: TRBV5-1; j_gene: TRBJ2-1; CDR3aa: CASSRDPRNEQFF
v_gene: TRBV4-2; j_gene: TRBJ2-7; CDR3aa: CASSQVAGGAYEQYF
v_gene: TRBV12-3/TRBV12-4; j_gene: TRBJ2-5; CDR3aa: CASSLVLAGERGETQYF
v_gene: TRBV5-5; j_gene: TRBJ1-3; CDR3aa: CASSLSDFGNTIYF
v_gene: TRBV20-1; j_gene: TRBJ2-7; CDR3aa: CSASRTGVFYSYEQYF
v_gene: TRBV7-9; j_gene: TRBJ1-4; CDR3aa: CASSSAGHATNEKLFF